Detailed here is one T cell receptor beta chain. The antigen is unknown. This record comes from a study of T cell responses to AZD1222 COVID-19 vaccine. Broader study findings: Baseline antibody screening turned up just a handful of seropositive AZD1222 recipients.

The CDR3 totals 14 residues. Trimming at V came to 4 bases and at J to 7 bases, leaving 4 bases not matched to a gene. CDR1 is MDHEN and CDR2 is SYDVKM in the germline V gene. Some clones are missing from TCRdb's copy, which holds only in-frame ones; the method was immunoSEQ multiplex PCR. Of 250,000 to 300,000 clones in the sample, around 93% were seen once. Here the sequenced sample was peripheral blood, taken 28 days after the second AZD1222 dose. J is TRBJ2-2 and V is TRBV28; TRBD1 matches at 9 bases. This TCR derives from an adult who received the AZD1222 COVID-19 vaccine. The CDR3 coding sequence is TGTGCCAGCAGTTGGGGACAGGGCGTCGGGGAGCTGTTTTTT. Its protein product is CASSWGQGVGELFF. Full variable domain (missing parts from reference TRBV28 and TRBJ2-2): DVKVTQSSRYLVKRTGEKVFLECVQDMDHENMFWYRQDPGLGLRLIYFSYDVKMKEKGDIPEGYSVSREKKERFSLILESASTNQTSMYLCASSWGQGVGELFFGEGSRLTVL.